Shown below are 18 T cell receptor beta chains from a single sample sequenced in a study of shared clonotypes between healthy human individuals. The protocol was immunoSEQ multiplex PCR, while the TCRdb copy is restricted to in-frame clones and leaves out a portion. Of more than 1.2 million clones listed, roughly 98.5% were seen once; the top ten hold around 0.33%. The sequencing input was naive CD4+ T cells sorted from blood. Regarding subset: CD45RA+ positively selected. These receptors originate from a man under 40 in good health.

The chain joins TRBV7-9 to TRBJ1-5, with D hard to call. Deletions cut 2 bases from V and 0 bases from J, with 17 bases between. The CDR3 runs 18 residues. Germline CDR1 and CDR2: SEHNR and FQNEAQ (reference sequence). Written as DNA, the CDR3 is TGTGCCAGCAGCTTACACCAGAGTTCAGCATATAGCAATCAGCCCCAGCATTTT. Its translation: CASSLHQSSAYSNQPQHF. Using reference TRBV7-9 and TRBJ1-5 for the parts outside the CDR3, the full variable domain is DTGVSQNPRHKITKRGQNVTFRCDPISEHNRLYWYRQTLGQGPEFLTYFQNEAQLEKSRLLSDRFSAERPKGSFSTLEIQRTEQGDSAMYLCASSLHQSSAYSNQPQHFGDGTRLSIL.

Turning to this clone: At the DNA level, this CDR3 is encoded by other sequences in the same sample as well. The chain carries TRBV18 and TRBJ2-5, with D possibly TRBD1 on 6 matching bases. From germline, CDR1 is KGHSH and CDR2 LQKENI. This CDR3 spans 14 amino acids. V was cut by 3 bases and J by 5 bases, with 13 bases left in between. This chain's CDR3 is CASSPGTPRETQYF. DNA of the CDR3: TGTGCCAGCTCACCTGGGACACCCCGGGAGACCCAGTACTTC.

A remark on this clone: This CDR3 is also generated by other DNA sequences in the sample. V gene TRBV6-5 combines with J gene TRBJ1-2, with 8 bases aligning to TRBD1. Germline-derived CDR1 and CDR2 are MNHEY and SVGAGI. CDR3 length: 15 residues. V lost 6 bases to trimming and J lost 0 bases; unmatched junction nucleotides: 6. The CDR3 loop reads CASSPGQGPNYGYTF. The CDR3 DNA reads TGTGCCAGCAGCCCCGGACAGGGCCCTAACTATGGCTACACCTTC.

The genes are TRBV20-1 and TRBJ1-1; no reliable D call. Germline V CDR1 and CDR2: DFQATT, SNEGSKA (reference sequence). Trimming stripped 4 bases from V and 6 bases from J, with 9 bases between. The CDR3 covers 11 residues. CDR3 coding DNA: TGCAGTGCTACCCCGGGCGCTGAAGCTTTCTTT. Protein sequence: CSATPGAEAFF.

J is TRBJ2-7 and V is TRBV5-3; 8 positions agree with TRBD2. TRBV5-3 is recorded as an ORF, its role being uncertain. This CDR3 is built from 16 residues. V trimming: 4 bases; J trimming: 1 base; junction bases outside the gene matches: 10. The chain's CDR3 is CARSHPLAGRSYEQYF. The DNA of the CDR3 is TGTGCCAGAAGCCACCCTCTAGCGGGCCGGTCCTACGAGCAGTACTTC.

This chain connects TRBV4-2 to TRBJ1-5; 9 nucleotides match TRBD1. Germline V gene lookup returns CDR1 LGHNA and CDR2 YNFKEQ. V lost 0 bases to trimming and J lost 3 bases; unmatched junction nucleotides: 6. The CDR3 loop spans 17 amino acids. The CDR3 loop reads CASSQDPWDRVNQPQHF. CDR3 bases: TGTGCCAGCAGCCAAGATCCGTGGGACAGGGTCAATCAGCCCCAGCATTTT.

The rearrangement uses TRBV6-5 and TRBJ1-2; 7 bases are a match to TRBD1. Germline loops: CDR1 MNHEY, CDR2 SVGAGI. V was clipped by 7 bases and J by 4 bases; unmatched bases: 6. CDR3 size: 13 residues. The CDR3 DNA is TGTGCCAGCACTCCTACAGGGGTCTATGGCTACACCTTC. Translation gives CASTPTGVYGYTF.

For this clone: The junction departs from germline at one end; a sequencing error may be responsible. The chain carries TRBV7-2 and TRBJ1-1; D not certain. Germline V gene sequence: CDR1 SGHTA, CDR2 FQGNSA. The CDR3 sequence is 11 residues long. The CDR3 loop reads CASSLGVGYPF. The CDR3 nucleotides read TGTGCCAGCAGCTTAGGCGTGGGTTATCCTTTT.

The rearrangement links TRBV15 to TRBJ2-7; no definite D call. Germline CDR1 and CDR2: LNHNV and YYDKDF (reference sequence). CDR3 length: 13 residues. V was clipped by 0 bases and J by 5 bases, with 8 bases between them. This CDR3 is CATSRDGVDEQYF. As DNA, the CDR3 is TGTGCCACCAGCAGAGATGGCGTCGACGAGCAGTACTTC.

This chain connects TRBV19 to TRBJ2-7; D may match TRBD1 or TRBD2 (5 bases each). Germline V lookup: CDR1 LNHDA, CDR2 SQIVND (reference sequence). This CDR3 is 13 amino acids long. The V and J ends lost 9 bases and 6 bases respectively, with 18 bases between them. CDR3 amino acids: CASTRGPSGEQYF. Here the CDR3 DNA reads TGTGCCAGCACTCGGGGCCCCAGCGGCGAGCAGTACTTC.

The rearrangement links TRBV5-4 to TRBJ1-4; the D gene is possibly TRBD1 (5 bases). The CDR3 totals 15 residues. The germline V and J ends were trimmed by 0 bases and 7 bases, with 13 bases remaining between them. The germline CDR1 and CDR2 sequences are SGHNT and YYREEE (reference sequence). CDR3 amino acids: CASSLVGDGSEKLFF. The DNA of the CDR3 is TGTGCCAGCAGCTTGGTAGGGGACGGGAGTGAAAAACTGTTTTTT.

This clone has a single count. This chain joins TRBV11-3 and TRBJ2-3; 7 bases align to TRBD1. CDR1 and CDR2 (germline): SGHNT, YENEEA. This CDR3 is built from 15 residues. V lost 5 bases to trimming and J lost 0 bases; unmatched junction nucleotides: 5. The CDR3 nucleotides read TGTGCCAGCAGCCAGGGACAGATGAGCACAGATACGCAGTATTTT. Amino acids: CASSQGQMSTDTQYF.

The chain links TRBV2 to TRBJ2-7; TRBD2 matches at 10 bases. The junction had 27 bases not matched to a gene; V was cut back by 6 bases and J by 7 bases. CDR1 is SNHLY, CDR2 FYNNEI, per germline. CDR3 size: 20 residues. The CDR3 bases are TGTGCCAGCAGGCTCCAACCGACAGGGGACAAGCGGGAGGGTCGGTGGGAGCAGTACTTC. Its translation: CASRLQPTGDKREGRWEQYF.

V and J are TRBV6-5 and TRBJ2-3; D unclear. Germline assignment: CDR1 MNHEY and CDR2 SVGAGI. The CDR3 has 15 amino acids. The germline V and J ends were trimmed by 6 bases and 1 base, with 14 bases remaining between them. The CDR3: CASSLMGGGTDTQYF. The CDR3 DNA follows: TGTGCCAGCAGCCTCATGGGCGGCGGCACAGATACGCAGTATTTT.

This sequence joins TRBV5-4 and TRBJ1-1; no reliable D call. Looked up from germline, CDR1 is SGHNT and CDR2 is YYREEE (reference sequence). The CDR3 has 13 residues. Deletions cut 4 bases from V and 2 bases from J, with 9 bases between. The chain's CDR3 is CASSTPGNTEAFF. The CDR3 nucleotides are TGTGCCAGCAGCACTCCGGGAAACACTGAAGCTTTCTTT.

The chain recombines TRBV5-6 with TRBJ2-5; 7 bases match TRBD1. Unmatched junction bases numbered 6, after V lost 3 bases and J lost 4 bases. CDR1 and CDR2 (germline): SGHDT, YYEEEE. The CDR3 spans 14 residues. The CDR3 is CASSSGGGRETQYF. The CDR3 DNA is TGTGCCAGCAGCTCAGGGGGTGGTCGAGAGACCCAGTACTTC.

The chain recombines TRBV5-4 with TRBJ2-1, with TRBD2 as a possible D gene (5 bases). Trimming shortened V by 6 bases and J by 4 bases, and 29 bases separated the two germline ends. The length of the CDR3 is 19 residues. The V gene's germline CDR1 is SGHNT and CDR2 YYREEE (reference sequence). CDR3 in DNA: TGTGCCAGCACCCCGCATAAGGTTAGGCGACGGGGAACTTACAATGAGCAGTTCTTC. Translated, it gives CASTPHKVRRRGTYNEQFF.

The chain uses TRBV5-1 and TRBJ1-1; the D is unclear. The V gene's germline CDR1 is SGHRS and CDR2 YFSETQ. Trimming took 6 bases from V and 6 from J, leaving 18 bases between them. The CDR3 length is 14 residues. Written as DNA, the CDR3 is TGCGCCAGCACCCCGTCGGGCTCCGGGTCTGAAGCTTTCTTT. Translated, it gives CASTPSGSGSEAFF.